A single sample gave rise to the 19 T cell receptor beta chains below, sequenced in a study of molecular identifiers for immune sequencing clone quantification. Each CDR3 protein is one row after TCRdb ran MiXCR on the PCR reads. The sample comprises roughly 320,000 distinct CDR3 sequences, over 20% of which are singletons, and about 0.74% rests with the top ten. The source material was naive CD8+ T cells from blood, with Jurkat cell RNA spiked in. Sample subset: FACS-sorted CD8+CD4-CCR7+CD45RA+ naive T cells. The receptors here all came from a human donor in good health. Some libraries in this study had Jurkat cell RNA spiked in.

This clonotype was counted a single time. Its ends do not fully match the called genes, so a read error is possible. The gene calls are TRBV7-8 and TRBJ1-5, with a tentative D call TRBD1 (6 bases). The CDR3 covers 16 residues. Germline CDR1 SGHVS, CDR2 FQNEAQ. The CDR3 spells CASSPLADSSSQPQHF. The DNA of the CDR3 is TGTGCCAGCAGCCCCCTTGCGGACAGTAGCAGTCAGCCCCAGCATTTT.

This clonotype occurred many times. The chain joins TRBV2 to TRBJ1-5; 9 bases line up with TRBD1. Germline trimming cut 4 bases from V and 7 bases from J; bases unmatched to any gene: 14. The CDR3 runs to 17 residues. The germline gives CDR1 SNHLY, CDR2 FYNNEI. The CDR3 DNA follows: TGTGCCAGCAGTGGGCGGGACAGGGATGGGGTGGGCCAGCCCCAGCATTTT. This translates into CASSGRDRDGVGQPQHF.

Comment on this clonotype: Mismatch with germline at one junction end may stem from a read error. The CDR3 DNA follows: TGCGCCAGCAGCCAAGAGGCCTGGGACAAGCAAGAGACCCACTACTTC. Translated: CASSQEAWDKQETHYF. The chain uses TRBV4-3 and TRBJ2-5; D is possibly TRBD1 (6 bases). CDR1 is LGHNA and CDR2 is YSLEER in the germline V gene. The CDR3 covers 16 residues.

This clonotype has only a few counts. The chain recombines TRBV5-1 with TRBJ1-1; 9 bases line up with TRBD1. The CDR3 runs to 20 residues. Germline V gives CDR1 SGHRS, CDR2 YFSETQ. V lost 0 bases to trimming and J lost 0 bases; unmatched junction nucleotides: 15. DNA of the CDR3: TGCGCCAGCAGCTTGGTTGCTCCCGGGACAGGGATTTACTTGAACACTGAAGCTTTCTTT. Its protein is CASSLVAPGTGIYLNTEAFF.

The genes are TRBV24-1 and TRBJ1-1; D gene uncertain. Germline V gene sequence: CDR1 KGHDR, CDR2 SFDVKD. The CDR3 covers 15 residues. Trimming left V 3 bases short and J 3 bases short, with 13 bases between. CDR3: CATSDIRGEDTEAFF. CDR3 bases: TGTGCCACCAGTGATATTCGGGGTGAGGACACTGAAGCTTTCTTT.

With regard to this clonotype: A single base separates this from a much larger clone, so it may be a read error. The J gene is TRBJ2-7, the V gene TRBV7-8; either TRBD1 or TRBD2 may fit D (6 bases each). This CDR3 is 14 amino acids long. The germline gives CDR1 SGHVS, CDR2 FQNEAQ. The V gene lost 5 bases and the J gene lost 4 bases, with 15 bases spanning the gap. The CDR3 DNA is TGTGCCAGCAGCGCCGTGGGGGGCAGGTACGAGCAGTACTTC. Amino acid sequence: CASSAVGGRYEQYF.

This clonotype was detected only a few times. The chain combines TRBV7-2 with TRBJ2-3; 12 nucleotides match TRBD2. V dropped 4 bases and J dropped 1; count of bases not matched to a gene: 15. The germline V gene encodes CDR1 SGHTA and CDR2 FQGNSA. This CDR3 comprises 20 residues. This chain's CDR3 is CASSSRGGLAGPLRTDTQYF. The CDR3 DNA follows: TGTGCCAGCAGCTCCCGGGGCGGACTAGCGGGACCCTTGCGCACAGATACGCAGTATTTT.

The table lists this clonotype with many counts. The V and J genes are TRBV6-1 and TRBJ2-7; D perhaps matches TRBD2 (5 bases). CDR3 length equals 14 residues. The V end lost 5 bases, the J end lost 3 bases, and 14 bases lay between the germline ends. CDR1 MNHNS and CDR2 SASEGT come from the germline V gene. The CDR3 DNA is TGTGCCAGCAGTCCTGTCCCGGGATTCTACGAGCAGTACTTC. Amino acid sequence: CASSPVPGFYEQYF.

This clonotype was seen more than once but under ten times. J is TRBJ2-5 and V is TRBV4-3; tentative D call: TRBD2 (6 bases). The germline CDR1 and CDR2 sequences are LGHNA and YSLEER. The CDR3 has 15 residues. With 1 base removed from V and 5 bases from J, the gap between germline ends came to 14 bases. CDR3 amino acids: CASSQARGSGETQYF. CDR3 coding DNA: TGCGCCAGCAGCCAAGCCCGGGGGAGCGGCGAGACCCAGTACTTC.

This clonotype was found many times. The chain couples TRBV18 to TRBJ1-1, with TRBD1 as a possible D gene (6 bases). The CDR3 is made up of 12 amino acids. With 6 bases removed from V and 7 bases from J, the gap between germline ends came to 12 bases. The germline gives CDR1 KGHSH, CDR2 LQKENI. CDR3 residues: CASSLTGLEAFF. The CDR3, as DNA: TGTGCCAGCTCGTTGACAGGTCTTGAAGCTTTCTTT.

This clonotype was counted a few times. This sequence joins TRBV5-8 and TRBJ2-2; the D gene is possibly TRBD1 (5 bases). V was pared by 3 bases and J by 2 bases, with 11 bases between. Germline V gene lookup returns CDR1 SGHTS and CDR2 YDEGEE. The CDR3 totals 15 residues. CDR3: CASSSPDSNTGELFF. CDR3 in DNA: TGTGCCAGCAGCTCCCCCGACAGTAACACCGGGGAGCTGTTTTTT.

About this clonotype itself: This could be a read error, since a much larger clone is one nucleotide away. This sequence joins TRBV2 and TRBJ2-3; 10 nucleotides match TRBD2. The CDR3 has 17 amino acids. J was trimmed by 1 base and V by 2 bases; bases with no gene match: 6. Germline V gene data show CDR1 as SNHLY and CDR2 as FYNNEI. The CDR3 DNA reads TGTGCCAGCAGTGAAATAGCGGGAGGATTCGGCACAGATACGCAGTATTTT. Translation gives CASSEIAGGFGTDTQYF.

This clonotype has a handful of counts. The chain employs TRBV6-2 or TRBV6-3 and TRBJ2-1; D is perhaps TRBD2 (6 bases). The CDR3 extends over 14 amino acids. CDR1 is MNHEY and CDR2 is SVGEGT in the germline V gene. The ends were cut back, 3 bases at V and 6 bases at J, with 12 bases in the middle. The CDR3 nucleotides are TGTGCCAGCAGTTATGGCGGGGTCTTCAATGAGCAGTTCTTC. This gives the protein CASSYGGVFNEQFF.

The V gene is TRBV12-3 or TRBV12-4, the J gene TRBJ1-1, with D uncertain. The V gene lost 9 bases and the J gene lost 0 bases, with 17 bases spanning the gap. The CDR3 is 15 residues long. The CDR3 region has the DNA TGTGCCAGTACCCCCCATATTGGGCTGAACACTGAAGCTTTCTTT. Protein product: CASTPHIGLNTEAFF.

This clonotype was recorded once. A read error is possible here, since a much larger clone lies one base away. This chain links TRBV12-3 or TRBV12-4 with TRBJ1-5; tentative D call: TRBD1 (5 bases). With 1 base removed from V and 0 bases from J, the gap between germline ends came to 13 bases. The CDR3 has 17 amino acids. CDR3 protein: CASSLGGGRNSNQPQHF. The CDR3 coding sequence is TGTGCCAGCAGTTTAGGTGGGGGACGGAATAGCAATCAGCCCCAGCATTTT.

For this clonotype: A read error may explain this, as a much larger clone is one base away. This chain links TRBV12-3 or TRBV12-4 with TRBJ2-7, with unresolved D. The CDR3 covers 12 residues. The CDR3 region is CASSSQRYEQCF. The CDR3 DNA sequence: TGTGCCAGCAGTTCGCAGAGATACGAGCAGTGCTTC.

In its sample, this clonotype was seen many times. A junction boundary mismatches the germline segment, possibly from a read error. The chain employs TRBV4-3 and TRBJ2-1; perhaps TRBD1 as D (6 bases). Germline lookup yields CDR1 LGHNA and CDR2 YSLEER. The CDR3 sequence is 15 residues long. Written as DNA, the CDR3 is TGTGCCAGCAGCCCAGACAGGAGCTCCTACAATGAGCAGTTCTTC. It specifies CASSPDRSSYNEQFF.

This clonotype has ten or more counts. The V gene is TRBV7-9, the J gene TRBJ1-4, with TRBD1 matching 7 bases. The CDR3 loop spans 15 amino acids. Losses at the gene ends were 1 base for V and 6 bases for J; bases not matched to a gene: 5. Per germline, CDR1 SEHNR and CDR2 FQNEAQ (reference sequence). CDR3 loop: CASSLVGQDHEKLFF. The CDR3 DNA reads TGTGCCAGCAGCTTAGTCGGACAGGATCATGAAAAACTGTTTTTT.

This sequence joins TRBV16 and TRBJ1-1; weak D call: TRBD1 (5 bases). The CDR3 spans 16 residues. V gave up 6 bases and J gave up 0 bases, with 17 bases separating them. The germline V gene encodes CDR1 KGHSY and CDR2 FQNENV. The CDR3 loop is CASRHRGATMNTEAFF. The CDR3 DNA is TGTGCCAGCAGACACCGTGGGGCAACTATGAACACTGAAGCTTTCTTT.